The 22 T cell receptor beta chains in this list originate from one sample, sequenced in a study of cytomegalovirus exposure and HLA in healthy donors (dated by TCRdb to 2016 to 2017). The library relied on the immunoSEQ multiplex PCR assay. A mixture of 60 forward primers for TCR Vbeta segments and 13 reverse primers for TCR Jbeta segments was used in the multiplex PCR. The table comes from immuneACCESS by way of TCRdb, which keeps in-frame sequences with V and J called. Part of the clones is missing from these tables; in studies checked, under half for an unresolved V gene and the rest for unknown reasons. For this sample there are some 88,000 clones; 65% to 80% appear just once. Jointly, the top ten make up roughly 15% of the sample. Material: PBMCs. These receptors originate from a woman between 18 and 29 years old in good health and CMV-seropositive.

In its sample, this clone was seen once. V and J are TRBV7-9 and TRBJ1-2; TRBD1 is a possible D gene (5 bases). This CDR3 region has 12 residues. The germline V and J ends were trimmed by 3 bases and 8 bases, with 10 bases remaining between them. The germline V gene has CDR1 SEHNR and CDR2 FQNEAQ (reference sequence). CDR3 residues: CASSFRADGYTF. The CDR3 region has the DNA TGTGCCAGCAGCTTCAGGGCAGACGGCTACACCTTC.

This clone is a singleton in its sample. The rearrangement uses TRBV6-5 and TRBJ1-1; D might be TRBD1 (6 bases). Per germline, CDR1 MNHEY and CDR2 SVGAGI. The CDR3 runs to 15 residues. Between the trimmed V and J ends, which lost 0 bases and 5 bases, there was a span of 13 bases. The DNA of the CDR3 is TGTGCCAGCAGTTACTCGTGGGGCACAGGGACTGAAGCTTTCTTT. Translating it yields CASSYSWGTGTEAFF.

This rearrangement joins TRBV28 to TRBJ2-1; 9 nucleotides align to TRBD2. This CDR3 comprises 14 residues. After removal of 8 bases from V and 4 bases from J, the junction contained 6 bases not matched to a gene. Germline lookup yields CDR1 MDHEN and CDR2 SYDVKM. CDR3 nucleotides: TGTGCCAGCTGGTCTAGCGGGGAATACAATGAGCAGTTCTTC. Residues: CASWSSGEYNEQFF. Full variable domain (missing parts from reference TRBV28 and TRBJ2-1): DVKVTQSSRYLVKRTGEKVFLECVQDMDHENMFWYRQDPGLGLRLIYFSYDVKMKEKGDIPEGYSVSREKKERFSLILESASTNQTSMYLCASWSSGEYNEQFFGPGTRLTVL.

The V and J genes are TRBV7-9 and TRBJ1-4; unclear D gene. This CDR3 has 15 amino acids. Germline CDR1 and CDR2: SEHNR and FQNEAQ (reference sequence). V was cut by 0 bases and J by 6 bases, with 11 bases left in between. The DNA of the CDR3 is TGTGCCAGCAGCTTAGCGTTACGGGAGGATGAAAAACTGTTTTTT. Its translation is CASSLALREDEKLFF.

The V and J genes are TRBV5-1 and TRBJ2-1, with 8 bases lining up with TRBD1. The CDR3 is 14 amino acids. Trimming removed 0 bases from V and 9 bases from J; junction bases left unmatched: 5. Germline CDR1 SGHRS, CDR2 YFSETQ. The CDR3 nucleotides are TGCGCCAGCAGCTTGGAGGACAGGGCGCTTGAGCAGTTCTTC. Translated, it gives CASSLEDRALEQFF.

This chain joins TRBV5-4 and TRBJ2-3; 12 bases are a match to TRBD2. CDR1 and CDR2 from the germline V gene are SGHNT and YYREEE (reference sequence). V lost 2 bases to trimming and J lost 0 bases; unmatched junction nucleotides: 1. The CDR3 is 16 residues long. The CDR3 sequence is CASSFGLAGSTDTQYF. In nucleotides, the CDR3 is TGTGCCAGCAGCTTTGGACTAGCGGGAAGCACAGATACGCAGTATTTT.

This sequence joins TRBV4-1 and TRBJ2-1; 10 bases match TRBD2. V trimming: 3 bases; J trimming: 8 bases; junction bases outside the gene matches: 13. The CDR3 covers 17 residues. Germline V gives CDR1 MGHRA, CDR2 YSYEKL. CDR3 nucleotide sequence: TGCGCCAGCAGCCAGAATGTCCCCAGCGGGGGGGCCCATGAGCAGTTCTTC. Translation gives CASSQNVPSGGAHEQFF.

V gene TRBV16 combines with J gene TRBJ1-4, with D tentatively TRBD1 (5 bases). Germline CDR1 and CDR2: KGHSY and FQNENV. V lost 3 bases and J lost 7, with 12 bases in between. The CDR3 is made up of 14 amino acids. The CDR3 DNA is TGTGCCAGCAGCCATGGAGGGACGAGTGAAAAACTGTTTTTT. It is translated as CASSHGGTSEKLFF.

Here the CDR3 DNA reads TGCGCCAGCAGCCAAGACCCCCCCCCGAGGGAACTCTATGGCTACACCTTC. Its translation is CASSQDPPPRELYGYTF. The V call is TRBV4-3, the J call TRBJ1-2, with D unclear. Germline loops: CDR1 LGHNA, CDR2 YSLEER. V lost 0 bases, J lost 4 bases, and 18 bases lay in between. The CDR3 contains 17 residues.

The chain combines TRBV9 with TRBJ2-6; 7 bases map to TRBD1. The CDR3 sequence is 16 residues long. The ends lost 3 bases at V and 0 bases at J; junction bases unmatched: 3. CDR1 is SGDLS and CDR2 is YYNGEE in the germline V gene. The CDR3 region has the DNA TGTGCCAGCAGCGGTACAGGGGACTCTGGGGCCAACGTCCTGACTTTC. It is translated as CASSGTGDSGANVLTF.

V is TRBV4-2 and J is TRBJ1-1; D gene uncertain. The CDR3 runs to 13 residues. V lost 0 bases, J lost 6 bases, and 8 bases lay in between. CDR1 is LGHNA and CDR2 is YNFKEQ in the germline V gene. This CDR3 is CASSQDRVSEAFF. In DNA form, the CDR3 reads TGTGCCAGCAGCCAAGATCGGGTCTCTGAAGCTTTCTTT.

J is TRBJ2-2 and V is TRBV7-2, with 7 bases that match TRBD1. Trimming took 5 bases from V and 0 from J; bases not matched to a gene: 6. The germline CDR1 and CDR2 sequences are SGHTA and FQGNSA. The CDR3 is 16 amino acids. CDR3 nucleotide sequence: TGTGCCAGCAGCACTAGGGGGACAGCGAACACCGGGGAGCTGTTTTTT. Its protein is CASSTRGTANTGELFF.

The rearrangement uses TRBV5-1 and TRBJ2-2, with TRBD2 matching over 9 bases. The J segment lost 7 bases and the V segment lost 1 base, leaving 8 bases of the junction unmatched. The CDR3 spans 16 residues. The germline gives CDR1 SGHRS, CDR2 YFSETQ. CDR3 bases: TGCGCCAGCAGCTTGAGCGGGAGGACCGGTGGCGGGGAGCTGTTTTTT. Its translation: CASSLSGRTGGGELFF.

This clone is labeled as medium-sized (0.01 to 0.1%). The sample has other DNA sequences that encode this CDR3 too. V is TRBV6-5 and J is TRBJ2-1; D gene uncertain. V was clipped by 2 bases and J by 9 bases, with 8 bases between them. CDR3 size: 12 residues. The germline CDR1 and CDR2 sequences are MNHEY and SVGAGI. CDR3 protein: CASSYVGGEQFF. The CDR3 bases are TGTGCCAGCAGTTACGTTGGCGGTGAGCAGTTCTTC.

In its sample, this clone was seen once. The chain carries TRBV5-4 and TRBJ2-5, with 7 bases that match TRBD2. The J call could be wrong; TRBJ2-7 is a better fit for the DNA end. Germline-derived CDR1 and CDR2 are SGHNT and YYREEE (reference sequence). There are 13 residues in the CDR3. CDR3 protein: CASREAEAYEQYF. The CDR3 DNA sequence: TGTGCCAGCCGGGAGGCAGAGGCCTACGAGCAGTACTTC.

The V call is TRBV28, the J call TRBJ2-3; 7 bases are a match to TRBD2. CDR3 size: 16 residues. CDR1 MDHEN and CDR2 SYDVKM come from the germline V gene. The ends lost 6 bases at V and 8 bases at J; junction bases unmatched: 17. The CDR3 DNA reads TGTGCCAGCAGCCGGGTGGGGAGGGCGGAGGTGGGTACGCAGTATTTT. Translated: CASSRVGRAEVGTQYF.

This sequence joins TRBV9 and TRBJ2-7; D perhaps matches TRBD1 (6 bases). The V gene's germline CDR1 is SGDLS and CDR2 YYNGEE. V was trimmed by 4 bases and J by 3 bases, leaving 11 bases between them. This CDR3 is 13 amino acids long. CDR3 region: CASSKFRGYEQYF. For the CDR3, the DNA is TGTGCCAGCAGCAAGTTCAGGGGCTACGAGCAGTACTTC.

This rearrangement joins TRBV4-1 to TRBJ1-2, with no clear D. The V and J ends lost 2 bases and 0 bases respectively, with 10 bases between them. Germline V gene lookup returns CDR1 MGHRA and CDR2 YSYEKL. This CDR3 is 15 amino acids long. DNA for the CDR3: TGCGCCAGCAGCCAACAGGCCCTCGCTAACTATGGCTACACCTTC. Protein product: CASSQQALANYGYTF.

This sequence joins TRBV9 and TRBJ2-2, with 8 bases fitting TRBD1. Germline loops: CDR1 SGDLS, CDR2 YYNGEE. Trimming removed 4 bases from V and 6 bases from J; junction bases left unmatched: 5. CDR3 length: 14 amino acids. CDR3 sequence (DNA): TGTGCCAGCAGCACCGCGACAGGGGCCGGGGAGCTGTTTTTT. Its translation is CASSTATGAGELFF.

This clone has a single count. CDR3 protein: CASSSGQGHEQFF. CDR3 bases: TGTGCCAGCAGTTCGGGACAGGGGCATGAGCAGTTCTTC. The chain recombines TRBV27 with TRBJ2-1, with 10 positions matching TRBD1. Germline V gene lookup returns CDR1 MNHEY and CDR2 SMNVEV (reference sequence). Trimming removed 4 bases from V and 8 bases from J; junction bases left unmatched: 2. This CDR3 spans 13 amino acids.

The chain carries TRBV7-8 and TRBJ1-1, with 8 bases that match TRBD1. V lost 4 bases to trimming and J lost 2 bases; unmatched junction nucleotides: 3. Looked up from germline, CDR1 is SGHVS and CDR2 is FQNEAQ. The CDR3 is 14 residues long. CDR3: CASSSGTGNTEAFF. CDR3 in DNA: TGTGCCAGCAGCTCCGGGACAGGTAACACTGAAGCTTTCTTT.

The V and J genes are TRBV5-6 and TRBJ2-7; the match to TRBD1 covers 10 bases. CDR3 length: 15 residues. CDR1 and CDR2 from the germline V gene are SGHDT and YYEEEE. V gave up 5 bases and J gave up 3 bases; unmatched junction bases: 8. The CDR3 DNA follows: TGTGCCAGCAGGAAGGCTGGGACAGGGGTCTACGAGCAGTACTTC. It is translated as CASRKAGTGVYEQYF.